This TCR beta chain was sequenced during a study of PD-L1 blockade in urothelial cancer. Clones were read by immunoSEQ multiplex PCR, and TCRdb kept only the in-frame ones, dropping some. The sample shows under 40,000 clones, roughly 82% of them seen only once. The CDR3 loop spans 14 amino acids. Germline V gene data show CDR1 as SGHTA and CDR2 as FQGNSA. Trimming stripped 3 bases from V and 6 bases from J, with 15 bases between. Locally advanced or metastatic urothelial carcinoma affected all patients. This sample comprised PBMCs, obtained around atezolizumab (anti-PD-L1) treatment. The clonotype originates from a man between 65 and 79 years old with urothelial cancer. The V gene is TRBV7-2, the J gene TRBJ2-7, with D perhaps TRBD2 (6 bases). As DNA, the CDR3 is TGTGCCAGCAGCTTGGGGGGAGCGACCCCCGAGCAGTACTTC. Residues: CASSLGGATPEQYF. The variable domain in full, completed from reference TRBV7-2 and TRBJ2-7, reads GAGVSQSPSNKVTEKGKDVELRCDPISGHTALYWYRQSLGQGLEFLIYFQGNSAPDKSGLPSDRFSAERTGGSVSTLTIQRTQQEDSAVYLCASSLGGATPEQYFGPGTRLTVT.